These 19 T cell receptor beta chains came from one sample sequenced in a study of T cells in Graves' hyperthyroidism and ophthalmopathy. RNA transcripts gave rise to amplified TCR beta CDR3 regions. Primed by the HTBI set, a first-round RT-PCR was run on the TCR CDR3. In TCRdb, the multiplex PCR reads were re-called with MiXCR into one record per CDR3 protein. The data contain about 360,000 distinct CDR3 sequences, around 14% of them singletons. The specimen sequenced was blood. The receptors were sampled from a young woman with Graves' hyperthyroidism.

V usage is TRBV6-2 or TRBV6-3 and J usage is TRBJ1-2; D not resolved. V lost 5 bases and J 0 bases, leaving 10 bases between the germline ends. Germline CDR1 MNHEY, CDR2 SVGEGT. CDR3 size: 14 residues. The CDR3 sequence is CASSRTAANYGYTF. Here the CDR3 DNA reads TGTGCCAGCAGTAGGACGGCGGCTAACTATGGCTACACCTTC.

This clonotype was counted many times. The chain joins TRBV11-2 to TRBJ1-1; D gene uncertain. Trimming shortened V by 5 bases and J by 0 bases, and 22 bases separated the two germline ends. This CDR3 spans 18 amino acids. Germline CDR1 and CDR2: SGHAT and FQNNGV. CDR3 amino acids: CASSPTGYRRVLNTEAFF. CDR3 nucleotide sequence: TGTGCCAGCAGCCCCACGGGTTATAGGAGGGTCTTGAACACTGAAGCTTTCTTT. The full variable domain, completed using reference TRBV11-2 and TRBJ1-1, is EAGVAQSPRYKIIEKRQSVAFWCNPISGHATLYWYQQILGQGPKLLIQFQNNGVVDDSQLPKDRFSAERLKGVDSTLKIQPAKLEDSAVYLCASSPTGYRRVLNTEAFFGQGTRLTVV.

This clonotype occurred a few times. The CDR3 protein is CASMNRGLGTEAFF. The CDR3 nucleotides read TGTGCCAGCATGAACAGGGGGCTGGGCACTGAAGCTTTCTTT. This rearrangement joins TRBV5-4 to TRBJ1-1, with TRBD1 identical over 9 bases. The CDR3 is made up of 14 amino acids. Germline values: CDR1 SGHNT, CDR2 YYREEE (reference sequence). The V segment lost 6 bases and the J segment 4 bases; nucleotides outside the gene matches: 7.

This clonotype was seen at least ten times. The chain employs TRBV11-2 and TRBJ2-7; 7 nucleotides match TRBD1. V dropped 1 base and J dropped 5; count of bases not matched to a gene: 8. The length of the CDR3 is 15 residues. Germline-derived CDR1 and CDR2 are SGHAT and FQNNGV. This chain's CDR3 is CASSLASNRGHEQYF. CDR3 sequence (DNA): TGTGCCAGCAGCTTAGCAAGTAACAGGGGACACGAGCAGTACTTC.

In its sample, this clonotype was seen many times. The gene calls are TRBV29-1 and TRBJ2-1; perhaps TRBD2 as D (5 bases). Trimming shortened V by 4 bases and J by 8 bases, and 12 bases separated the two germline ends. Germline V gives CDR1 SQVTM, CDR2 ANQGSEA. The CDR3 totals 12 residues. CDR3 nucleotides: TGCAGCGTTGTGAGGGATAGCTATGAGCAGTTCTTC. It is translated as CSVVRDSYEQFF.

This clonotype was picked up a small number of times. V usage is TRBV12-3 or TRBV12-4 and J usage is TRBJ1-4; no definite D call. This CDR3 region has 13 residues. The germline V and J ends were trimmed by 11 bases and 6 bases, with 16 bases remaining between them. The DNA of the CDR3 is TGTGCCTCAAGTCGGGGTATAGATGAAAAACTGTTTTTT. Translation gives CASSRGIDEKLFF.

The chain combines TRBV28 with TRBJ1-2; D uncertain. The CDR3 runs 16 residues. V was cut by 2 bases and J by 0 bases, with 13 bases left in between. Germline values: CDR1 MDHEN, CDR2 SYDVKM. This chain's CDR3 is CASSLGEAGANYGYTF. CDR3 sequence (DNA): TGTGCCAGCAGTTTAGGAGAGGCGGGAGCTAACTATGGCTACACCTTC.

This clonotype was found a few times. The CDR3 here is CASSQEEGARYGYTF. The CDR3 nucleotides are TGCGCCAGCAGCCAAGAGGAGGGGGCTCGCTATGGCTACACCTTC. V and J are TRBV4-1 and TRBJ1-2; 7 bases are shared with TRBD1. The CDR3 extends over 15 amino acids. After removal of 0 bases from V and 4 bases from J, the junction contained 5 bases not matched to a gene. In germline, CDR1 is MGHRA, CDR2 YSYEKL.

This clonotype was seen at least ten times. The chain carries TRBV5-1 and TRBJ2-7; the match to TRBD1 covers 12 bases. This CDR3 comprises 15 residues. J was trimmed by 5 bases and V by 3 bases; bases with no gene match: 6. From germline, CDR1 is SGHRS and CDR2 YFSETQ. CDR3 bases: TGCGCCAGCAGCTCTGCGGGACAGGGGGCCGACGAGCAGTACTTC. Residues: CASSSAGQGADEQYF.

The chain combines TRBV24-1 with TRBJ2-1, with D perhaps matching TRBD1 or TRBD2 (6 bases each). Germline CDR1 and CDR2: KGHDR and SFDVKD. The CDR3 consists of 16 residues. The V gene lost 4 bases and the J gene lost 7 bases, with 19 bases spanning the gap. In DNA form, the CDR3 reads TGTGCCACCAGTGACCACCGGACTGGAGGGACAAATGAGCAGTTCTTC. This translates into CATSDHRTGGTNEQFF.

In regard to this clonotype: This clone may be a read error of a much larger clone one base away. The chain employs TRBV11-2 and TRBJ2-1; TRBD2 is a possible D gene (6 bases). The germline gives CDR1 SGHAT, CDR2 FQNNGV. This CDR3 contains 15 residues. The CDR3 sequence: CASSSGGSSYNERFF. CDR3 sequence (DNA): TGTGCCAGCAGCTCCGGGGGAAGCTCCTACAATGAGCGGTTCTTC.

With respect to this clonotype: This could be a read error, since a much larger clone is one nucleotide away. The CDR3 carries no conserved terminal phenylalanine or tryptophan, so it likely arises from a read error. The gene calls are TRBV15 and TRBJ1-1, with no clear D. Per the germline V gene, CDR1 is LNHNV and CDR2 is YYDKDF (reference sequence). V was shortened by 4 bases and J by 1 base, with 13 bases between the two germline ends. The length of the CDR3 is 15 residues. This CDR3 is CATSTYPDGNTEAFS. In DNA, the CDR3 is TGTGCCACCAGCACCTACCCGGACGGGAACACTGAAGCTTTCTCT.

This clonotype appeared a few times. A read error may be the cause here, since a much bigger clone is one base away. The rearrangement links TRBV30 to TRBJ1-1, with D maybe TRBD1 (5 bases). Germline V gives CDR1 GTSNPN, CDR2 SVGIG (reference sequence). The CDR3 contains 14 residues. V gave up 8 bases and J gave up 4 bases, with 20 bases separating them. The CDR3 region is CARGGALVGTEAFF. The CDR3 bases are TGTGCCAGGGGCGGGGCGTTAGTGGGCACTGAAGCTTTCTTT.

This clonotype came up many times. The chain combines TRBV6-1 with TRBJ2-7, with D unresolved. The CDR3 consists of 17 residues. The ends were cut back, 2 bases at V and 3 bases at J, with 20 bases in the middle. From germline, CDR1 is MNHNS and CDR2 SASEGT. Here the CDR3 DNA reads TGTGCCAGCAGTGAAAGCCTCTCCTCACTCGCTAACTACGAGCAGTACTTC. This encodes CASSESLSSLANYEQYF.

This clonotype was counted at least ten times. This CDR3 reads CASSPGRDRVTYEQYF. In nucleotides, the CDR3 is TGCGCCAGCAGCCCAGGCCGGGACAGGGTCACCTACGAGCAGTACTTC. The chain uses TRBV5-1 and TRBJ2-7; TRBD1 aligns across 9 bases. This CDR3 has 16 residues. Trimming removed 4 bases from V and 2 bases from J; junction bases left unmatched: 10. The germline V gene has CDR1 SGHRS and CDR2 YFSETQ.

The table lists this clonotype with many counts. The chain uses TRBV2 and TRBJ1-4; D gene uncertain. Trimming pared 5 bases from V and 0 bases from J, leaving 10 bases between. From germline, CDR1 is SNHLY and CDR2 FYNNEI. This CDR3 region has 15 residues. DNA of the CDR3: TGTGCCAGCAGTTTGACGACCGCAACTAATGAAAAACTGTTTTTT. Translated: CASSLTTATNEKLFF.

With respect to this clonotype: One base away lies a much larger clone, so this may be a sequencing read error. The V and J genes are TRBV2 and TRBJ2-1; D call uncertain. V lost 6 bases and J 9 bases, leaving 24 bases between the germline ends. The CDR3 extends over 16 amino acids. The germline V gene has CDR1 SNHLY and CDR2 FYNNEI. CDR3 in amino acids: CASSSPVGSTMGEQFF. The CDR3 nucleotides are TGTGCCAGCAGCTCTCCGGTGGGTAGTACAATGGGTGAGCAGTTCTTC.

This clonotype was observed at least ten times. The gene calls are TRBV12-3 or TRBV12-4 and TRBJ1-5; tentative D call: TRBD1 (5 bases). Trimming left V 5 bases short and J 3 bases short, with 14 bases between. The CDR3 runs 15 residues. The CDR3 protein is CASSPQAGPNQPQHF. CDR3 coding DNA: TGTGCCAGCAGTCCACAGGCGGGACCCAATCAGCCCCAGCATTTT.

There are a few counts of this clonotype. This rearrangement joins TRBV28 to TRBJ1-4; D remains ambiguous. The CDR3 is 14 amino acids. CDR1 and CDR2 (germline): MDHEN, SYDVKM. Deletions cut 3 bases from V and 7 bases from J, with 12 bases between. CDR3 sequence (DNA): TGTGCCAGCAGTTTGCCACGCCCGGGTGAAAAACTGTTTTTT. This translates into CASSLPRPGEKLFF.